The 27 T cell receptor beta chains listed next were all sequenced from one sample in a study of blood T cell repertoires in COVID-19. Here immunoSEQ multiplex PCR was the method, and the copy in TCRdb shows in-frame clones only, minus some. The sample includes roughly 40,000 clones, about 86% of them seen just once. Sequencing was done on a sample of peripheral blood. Source of these receptors: a man aged 50-60 years in a cohort sampled during active COVID-19.

CDR3 nucleotides: TGTGCCAGCAGCTTGGGGGGTCGGGTCCGGGGGTACAAGGAGCAGTACTTC. It translates to CASSLGGRVRGYKEQYF. The gene calls are TRBV5-5 and TRBJ2-7; perhaps TRBD2 as D (6 bases). The CDR3 has 17 residues. CDR1 is SGHKS, CDR2 YYEKEE, per germline (reference sequence). V gave up 0 bases and J gave up 7 bases, with 23 bases separating them.

V gene TRBV29-1 combines with J gene TRBJ2-3; 9 bases align to TRBD1. This CDR3 contains 15 residues. Germline V gene lookup returns CDR1 SQVTM and CDR2 ANQGSEA. J was trimmed by 1 base and V by 1 base; bases with no gene match: 3. CDR3 amino acids: CSVEGGTGRTDTQYF. The CDR3 nucleotides are TGCAGCGTTGAAGGTGGGACAGGGCGCACAGATACGCAGTATTTT.

The chain uses TRBV6-5 and TRBJ2-2, with TRBD1 matching 10 bases. The ends lost 6 bases at V and 3 bases at J; junction bases unmatched: 4. This CDR3 is built from 15 residues. The V gene's germline CDR1 is MNHEY and CDR2 SVGAGI. The CDR3 here is CASSPGTGDTGELFF. The CDR3 DNA is TGTGCCAGCAGCCCCGGGACAGGGGACACCGGGGAGCTGTTTTTT.

The CDR3: CASSPDSPSGELFF. The CDR3 nucleotides are TGTGCCAGCTCACCTGACTCACCCTCCGGGGAGCTGTTTTTT. This chain connects TRBV18 to TRBJ2-2; D is uncertain. CDR1 is KGHSH and CDR2 is LQKENI in the germline V gene. Trimming stripped 3 bases from V and 6 bases from J, with 11 bases between. The CDR3 length is 14 residues.

The V call is TRBV19, the J call TRBJ2-7, with D possibly matching TRBD1 (6 bases). Germline CDR1 and CDR2: LNHDA and SQIVND (reference sequence). CDR3 length equals 15 residues. Trimming left V 3 bases short and J 4 bases short, with 16 bases between. In DNA, the CDR3 is TGTGCCAGTAGTATCATGGGGGCGCAAGATTACGAGCAGTACTTC. This translates into CASSIMGAQDYEQYF. Full variable domain (missing parts from reference TRBV19 and TRBJ2-7): DGGITQSPKYLFRKEGQNVTLSCEQNLNHDAMYWYRQDPGQGLRLIYYSQIVNDFQKGDIAEGYSVSREKKESFPLTVTSAQKNPTAFYLCASSIMGAQDYEQYFGPGTRLTVT.

This chain connects TRBV13 to TRBJ1-2, with a possible D match to TRBD1 (5 bases). Germline V gives CDR1 PRHDT, CDR2 FYEKMQ (reference sequence). The CDR3 sequence is 12 residues long. Trimming took off 6 bases at V and 8 bases at J, with 13 bases between the two ends. The CDR3 DNA reads as TGTGCCAGCAGTAGGGGAGGGAAAGGCTACACCTTC. The encoded protein is CASSRGGKGYTF.

This clone was observed a handful of times. The chain carries TRBV6-5 and TRBJ2-1; D remains ambiguous. The V gene lost 3 bases and the J gene lost 6 bases, with 12 bases spanning the gap. This CDR3 spans 14 amino acids. The germline V gene encodes CDR1 MNHEY and CDR2 SVGAGI. The CDR3 DNA reads TGTGCCAGCAGTTATGAACTACCACCCAATGAGCAGTTCTTC. Amino acids: CASSYELPPNEQFF.

This clone was recorded once. This rearrangement joins TRBV30 to TRBJ1-3, with 9 bases identical to TRBD1. This CDR3 is 13 amino acids long. The trim removed 3 bases at V and 4 bases at J, leaving 1 base unmatched. Germline assignment: CDR1 GTSNPN and CDR2 SVGIG (reference sequence). The CDR3 is CAWRGQGGNTIYF. CDR3 coding DNA: TGTGCCTGGAGGGGACAGGGAGGAAACACCATATATTTT.

This chain uses TRBV5-8 with TRBJ1-6; 9 positions agree with TRBD1. With V trimmed by 3 bases and J by 9 bases, 4 bases remained unmatched. Germline-derived CDR1 and CDR2 are SGHTS and YDEGEE. This CDR3 is 14 amino acids long. The chain's CDR3 is CASSSDRGGSPLHF. For the CDR3, the DNA is TGTGCCAGCAGCTCGGACAGGGGAGGTTCACCCCTCCACTTT.

In this sample, this clone turned up many times. V gene TRBV30 combines with J gene TRBJ1-2; D uncertain. V was pared by 5 bases and J by 7 bases, with 17 bases between. Germline V CDR1 and CDR2: GTSNPN, SVGIG (reference sequence). The CDR3 consists of 13 residues. DNA for the CDR3: TGTGCCTGGGAACCCCCCGCCGGGGTTGGCTACACCTTC. Protein product: CAWEPPAGVGYTF.

The genes are TRBV27 and TRBJ2-6, with D perhaps matching TRBD1 (5 bases). The V end lost 6 bases, the J end lost 0 bases, and 12 bases lay between the germline ends. This CDR3 spans 16 amino acids. Germline V gene lookup returns CDR1 MNHEY and CDR2 SMNVEV (reference sequence). CDR3 region: CASRTTDSSGANVLTF. As DNA, the CDR3 is TGTGCCAGCAGGACGACCGACAGCTCTGGGGCCAACGTCCTGACTTTC.

This chain connects TRBV12-5 to TRBJ2-5, with TRBD1 as a possible D gene (6 bases). The end of the DNA is better explained by TRBJ2-7, so the J call may be wrong. In germline, CDR1 is LGHNT, CDR2 FRNRAP. The CDR3 runs to 13 residues. The CDR3 reads CASGGDISYEQYF. Here the CDR3 DNA reads TGTGCTAGTGGGGGGGACATTTCCTACGAGCAGTACTTC.

J is TRBJ2-2 and V is TRBV11-3, with TRBD1 identical over 7 bases. With 8 bases clipped from V and 7 bases from J, the junction kept 13 bases outside the gene matches. This CDR3 is built from 15 residues. Germline-derived CDR1 and CDR2 are SGHNT and YENEEA. CDR3 sequence: CASSILRQGIGELFF. CDR3 nucleotides: TGTGCCAGCTCGATCTTGAGACAGGGAATCGGGGAGCTGTTTTTT. Full variable domain (remainder filled in from reference TRBV11-3 and TRBJ2-2): EAGVVQSPRYKIIEKKQPVAFWCNPISGHNTLYWYLQNLGQGPELLIRYENEEAVDDSQLPKDRFSAERLKGVDSTLKIQPAELGDSAVYLCASSILRQGIGELFFGEGSRLTVL.

The chain has TRBV7-9 and TRBJ2-4; TRBD1 matches at 7 bases. The CDR3 has 13 amino acids. CDR1 SEHNR and CDR2 FQNEAQ come from the germline V gene (reference sequence). Germline trimming cut 5 bases from V and 8 bases from J; bases unmatched to any gene: 6. The CDR3: CASSPDRVYIQYF. The CDR3 DNA follows: TGTGCCAGCAGCCCCGACAGGGTGTACATTCAGTACTTC.

The chain employs TRBV5-1 and TRBJ1-3; D possibly corresponds to TRBD1 (6 bases). V lost 0 bases to trimming and J lost 4 bases, with 11 bases between them. CDR3 length: 15 residues. Germline lookup yields CDR1 SGHRS and CDR2 YFSETQ. As DNA, the CDR3 is TGCGCCAGCAGCTTGGCAGGGGCTACGGGAAACACCATATATTTT. It codes for CASSLAGATGNTIYF.

J is TRBJ2-1 and V is TRBV2, with TRBD2 matching 10 bases. Per germline, CDR1 SNHLY and CDR2 FYNNEI. Losses at the gene ends were 3 bases for V and 11 bases for J; bases not matched to a gene: 13. The CDR3 contains 16 residues. The CDR3 DNA sequence: TGTGCCAGCAGTGATATCCGGGCTAGCGGGAGATTAAAGCAGTTCTTC. Protein sequence: CASSDIRASGRLKQFF.

This clone was seen once. The rearrangement uses TRBV7-9 and TRBJ2-7; 9 bases map to TRBD2. Trimming at V came to 3 bases and at J to 6 bases, leaving 6 bases not matched to a gene. The germline V gene has CDR1 SEHNR and CDR2 FQNEAQ (reference sequence). This CDR3 is 14 amino acids long. CDR3 bases: TGTGCCAGCAGCTTGGGTCTAGCGGGGAGCGAGCAGTACTTC. The encoded protein is CASSLGLAGSEQYF.

This chain joins TRBV7-2 and TRBJ1-5; weak D call: TRBD1 (6 bases). V was shortened by 5 bases and J by 4 bases, with 15 bases between the two germline ends. CDR3 length: 15 residues. Germline-derived CDR1 and CDR2 are SGHTA and FQGNSA. This CDR3 reads CASSPWGGRNQPQHF. The CDR3 coding sequence is TGTGCCAGCAGCCCGTGGGGGGGGCGGAATCAGCCCCAGCATTTT. Complete variable domain (other parts from reference TRBV7-2 and TRBJ1-5): GAGVSQSPSNKVTEKGKDVELRCDPISGHTALYWYRQSLGQGLEFLIYFQGNSAPDKSGLPSDRFSAERTGGSVSTLTIQRTQQEDSAVYLCASSPWGGRNQPQHFGDGTRLSIL.

V gene TRBV4-3 combines with J gene TRBJ2-1, with 7 positions matching TRBD2. From germline, CDR1 is LGHNA and CDR2 YSLEER. The V gene end was trimmed by 4 bases and the J gene end by 0 bases; junction bases not matched to a gene: 6. The CDR3 runs to 16 residues. This chain's CDR3 is CASSPRPSGSYNEQFF. CDR3 sequence (DNA): TGCGCCAGCAGCCCCCGCCCTAGCGGCTCCTACAATGAGCAGTTCTTC.

The genes are TRBV6-5 and TRBJ1-2; TRBD1 might be the D (5 bases). The germline CDR1 and CDR2 sequences are MNHEY and SVGAGI. V dropped 7 bases and J dropped 2 bases, with 17 bases sitting between them. This CDR3 contains 15 residues. In DNA, the CDR3 is TGTGCCAGCAAGCGCCGGCCGGAGGGGAACTATGGCTACACCTTC. This encodes CASKRRPEGNYGYTF.

The chain couples TRBV27 to TRBJ2-7; D might be TRBD2 (6 bases). The CDR3 spans 12 residues. The germline gives CDR1 MNHEY, CDR2 SMNVEV (reference sequence). Trimming removed 5 bases from V and 6 bases from J, with 11 bases in between. CDR3 residues: CASSPAGSEQYF. The CDR3, as DNA: TGTGCCAGCAGTCCAGCGGGCTCCGAGCAGTACTTC.

V and J are TRBV13 and TRBJ1-2; the match to TRBD1 covers 9 bases. After removal of 5 bases from V and 8 bases from J, the junction contained 6 bases not matched to a gene. The CDR3 covers 13 residues. Germline V gene lookup returns CDR1 PRHDT and CDR2 FYEKMQ (reference sequence). For the CDR3, the DNA is TGTGCCAGCAGCCTGGACAGGGGCTGGGGCTACACCTTC. As protein: CASSLDRGWGYTF.

This clone has only one observation. The V call is TRBV3-1 (or the pseudogene TRBV3-2), the J call TRBJ2-3; 8 bases line up with TRBD2. The CDR3 covers 15 residues. V shed 5 bases, J shed 1 base, and the junction held 5 bases outside the gene matches. Germline CDR1 LGHDT, CDR2 YNNKEL (reference sequence). The DNA of the CDR3 is TGTGCCAGCAGCTTTGCAGCGGGAGGCACAGATACGCAGTATTTT. Protein product: CASSFAAGGTDTQYF.

The chain combines TRBV29-1 with TRBJ1-1; D is ambiguous. CDR3 length: 14 amino acids. Germline-derived CDR1 and CDR2 are SQVTM and ANQGSEA. The V gene lost 5 bases and the J gene lost 0 bases, with 13 bases spanning the gap. CDR3 nucleotide sequence: TGCAGCGTTTTTGCGGGGTTTATGAACACTGAAGCTTTCTTT. It translates to CSVFAGFMNTEAFF.

The chain joins TRBV2 to TRBJ2-1; D is uncertain. This CDR3 region has 11 residues. Germline-derived CDR1 and CDR2 are SNHLY and FYNNEI. Between the trimmed V and J ends, which lost 7 bases and 8 bases, there was a span of 9 bases. CDR3 loop: CASMLTYEQFF. The CDR3 DNA follows: TGTGCCAGCATGCTGACTTATGAGCAGTTCTTC.

The CDR3 loop is CATSGRADRKIQETQYF. The CDR3 region has the DNA TGTGCCACCTCCGGCCGTGCGGACAGAAAGATACAAGAGACCCAGTACTTC. The rearrangement links TRBV24-1 to TRBJ2-5; TRBD1 is a possible D gene (6 bases). The V and J ends lost 9 bases and 2 bases respectively, with 24 bases between them. This CDR3 is built from 17 residues. Germline V gives CDR1 KGHDR, CDR2 SFDVKD.

The genes are TRBV5-6 and TRBJ1-2; a weak D match, TRBD1 (5 bases). Germline CDR1 and CDR2: SGHDT and YYEEEE. Trimming removed 5 bases from V and 6 bases from J, with 17 bases in between. The CDR3 extends over 14 amino acids. CDR3 region: CASSPQGMLDGYTF. CDR3 in DNA: TGTGCCAGCAGTCCCCAGGGAATGCTGGATGGCTACACCTTC.